This is a list of T cell receptor beta chains from one sample in a study of T cells in Graves' hyperthyroidism and ophthalmopathy. Using its own MiXCR run on the multiplex PCR reads, TCRdb lists one record per CDR3 protein. This table holds under 450,000 distinct CDR3 sequences, about a sixth found once. The sample consisted of blood. The receptors originated from a woman aged 30 to 39 with Graves' hyperthyroidism that later progressed to Graves' ophthalmopathy. Each CDR3 is given without its conserved first and last residue. The D gene is left open where the match is weak.

d_call j_call v_call cdr3_aa
. TRBJ1-1 TRBV5-1 ASRMGRGNTEAF
TRBD2 TRBJ2-7 TRBV2 ASKRGGSYEQY
. TRBJ1-5 TRBV20-1 SARDPGGVDQPQH
. TRBJ2-3 TRBV7-9 ASRSTALTSTDTQY
. TRBJ2-7 TRBV28 ASQSLPSSYEQY
. TRBJ2-2 TRBV12-3/TRBV12-4 ASLFRGITGELF
. TRBJ1-1 TRBV20-1 SARDAHEAF
. TRBJ2-1 TRBV11-2 ASSPRGRSSYNEQF
. TRBJ2-3 TRBV30 AWEGGSTQY
. TRBJ2-7 TRBV4-2 ASSIEGTYEQY
. TRBJ1-5 TRBV4-1 ASSQAQGVRPQH
. TRBJ2-3 TRBV10-2 ASSEATSTDTQY
. TRBJ1-5 TRBV28 ASSLLTTNQPQH
. TRBJ1-1 TRBV12-3/TRBV12-4 ASSWRGRRTEAF
TRBD2 TRBJ2-5 TRBV29-1 SVDDALAGRYQETQY
. TRBJ1-2 TRBV20-1 SAPSFPGYGYT
TRBD1 TRBJ1-1 TRBV29-1 SVAGGRDTEAF
. TRBJ2-7 TRBV10-1 ASSAGLLGSYEQY
. TRBJ2-2 TRBV24-1 ATKGKLSNTGELF
. TRBJ1-1 TRBV19 ASSKPRAGRDTEAF
. TRBJ2-3 TRBV5-1 ASSLGTGRGTDTQY
. TRBJ2-7 TRBV2 ASSEGPTSYEQY
. TRBJ1-1 TRBV15 ATGGRFERLGAF
. TRBJ2-7 TRBV3-1 ASSEGPLSYEQY
. TRBJ2-7 TRBV30 AITLRDRSYEQY
TRBD1 TRBJ1-1 TRBV29-1 SVHVQGSAAEAF
TRBD1 TRBJ1-3 TRBV2 ASSEPFDRVATRSGNTIY
. TRBJ2-1 TRBV20-1 SARDRRFDEQF
. TRBJ1-1 TRBV29-1 SVEENTEAF
. TRBJ2-1 TRBV7-9 ASLPQELSSYNEQF
. TRBJ2-1 TRBV24-1 ATSEYSGTSSYNEQF
TRBD1 TRBJ2-7 TRBV6-2/TRBV6-3 ASSSPGTGNEQY
TRBD2 TRBJ2-7 TRBV4-1 ASSQVTVAGGAYEQY